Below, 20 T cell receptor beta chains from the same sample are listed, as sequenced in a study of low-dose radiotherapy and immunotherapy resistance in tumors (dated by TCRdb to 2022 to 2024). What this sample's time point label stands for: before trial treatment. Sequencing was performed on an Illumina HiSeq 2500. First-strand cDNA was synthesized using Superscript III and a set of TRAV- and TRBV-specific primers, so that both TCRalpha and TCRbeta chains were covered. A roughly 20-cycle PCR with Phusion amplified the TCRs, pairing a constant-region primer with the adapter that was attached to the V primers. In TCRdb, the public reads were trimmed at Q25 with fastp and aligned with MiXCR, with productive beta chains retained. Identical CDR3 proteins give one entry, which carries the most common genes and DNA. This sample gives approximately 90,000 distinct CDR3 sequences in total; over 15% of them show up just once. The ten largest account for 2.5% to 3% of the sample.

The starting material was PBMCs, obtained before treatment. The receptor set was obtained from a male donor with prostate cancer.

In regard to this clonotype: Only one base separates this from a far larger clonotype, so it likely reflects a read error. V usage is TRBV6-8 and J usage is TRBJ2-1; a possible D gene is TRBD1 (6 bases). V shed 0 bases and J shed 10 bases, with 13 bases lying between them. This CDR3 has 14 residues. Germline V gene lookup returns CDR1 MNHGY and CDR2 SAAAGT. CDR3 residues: CASSYSDRSVEQFF. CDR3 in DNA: TGTGCCAGCAGTTACTCAGACAGGTCGGTCGAGCAGTTCTTC.

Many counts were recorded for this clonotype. Here the CDR3 DNA reads TGCAGTGCTAGAGGGACAGCATCCTACGAGCAGTACTTC. This codes for CSARGTASYEQYF. This chain uses TRBV20-1 with TRBJ2-7, with D possibly matching TRBD1 (6 bases). CDR3 size: 13 residues. The V end was cut by 1 base, the J end by 1 base, with 8 bases between. The germline gives CDR1 DFQATT, CDR2 SNEGSKA (reference sequence).

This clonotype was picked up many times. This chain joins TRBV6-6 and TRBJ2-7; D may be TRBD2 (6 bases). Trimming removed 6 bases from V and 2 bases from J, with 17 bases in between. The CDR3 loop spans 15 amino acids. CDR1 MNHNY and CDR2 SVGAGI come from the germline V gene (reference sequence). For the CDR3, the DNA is TGTGCCAGCAGCTTAGACTGGGGACTGACCTACGAGCAGTACTTC. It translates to CASSLDWGLTYEQYF.

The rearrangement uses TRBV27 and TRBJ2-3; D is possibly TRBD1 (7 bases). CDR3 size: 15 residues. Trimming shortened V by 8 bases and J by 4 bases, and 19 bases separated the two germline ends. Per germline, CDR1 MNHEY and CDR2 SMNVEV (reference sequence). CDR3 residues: CASHGRGGAADTQYF. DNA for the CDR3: TGTGCCAGCCACGGGAGAGGGGGCGCGGCAGATACGCAGTATTTT.

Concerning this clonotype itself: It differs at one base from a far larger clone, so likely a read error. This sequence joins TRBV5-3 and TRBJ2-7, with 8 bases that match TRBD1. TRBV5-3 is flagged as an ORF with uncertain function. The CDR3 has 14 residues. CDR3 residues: CASSKGQATYDQYF. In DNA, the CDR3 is TGTGCCAGCAGCAAGGGACAGGCAACATACGATCAGTACTTC.

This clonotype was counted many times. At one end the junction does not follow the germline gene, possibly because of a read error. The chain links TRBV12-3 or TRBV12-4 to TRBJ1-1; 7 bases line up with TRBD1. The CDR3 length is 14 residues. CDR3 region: CASNLDREDTEAFF. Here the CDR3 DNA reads TGTGCCAGCAATTTAGACAGGGAAGACACTGAAGCTTTCTTT.

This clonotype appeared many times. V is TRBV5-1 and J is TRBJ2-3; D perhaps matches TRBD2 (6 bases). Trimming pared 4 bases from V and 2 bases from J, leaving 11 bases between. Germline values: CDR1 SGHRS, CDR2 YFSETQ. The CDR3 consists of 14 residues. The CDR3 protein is CASSKGLPTDTQYF. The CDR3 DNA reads TGCGCCAGCAGCAAGGGACTCCCCACAGATACGCAGTATTTT.

The CDR3, as DNA: TGCGCCAGCAGCTTGTTTTCTAGCGGGGGGGCTTTGAATGAGCAGTTCTTC. As protein: CASSLFSSGGALNEQFF. The rearrangement uses TRBV5-1 and TRBJ2-1; TRBD2 matches 12 bases. Germline loops: CDR1 SGHRS, CDR2 YFSETQ. Unmatched junction bases numbered 9, after V lost 1 base and J lost 7 bases. The CDR3 length is 17 residues.

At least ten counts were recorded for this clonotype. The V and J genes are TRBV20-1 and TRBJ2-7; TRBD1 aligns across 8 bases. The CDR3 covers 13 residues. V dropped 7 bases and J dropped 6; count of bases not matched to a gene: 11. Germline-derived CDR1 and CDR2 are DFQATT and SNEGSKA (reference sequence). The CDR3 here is CSGSDRVGFEQYF. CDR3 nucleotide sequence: TGCAGTGGCTCGGACAGGGTAGGATTCGAGCAGTACTTC.

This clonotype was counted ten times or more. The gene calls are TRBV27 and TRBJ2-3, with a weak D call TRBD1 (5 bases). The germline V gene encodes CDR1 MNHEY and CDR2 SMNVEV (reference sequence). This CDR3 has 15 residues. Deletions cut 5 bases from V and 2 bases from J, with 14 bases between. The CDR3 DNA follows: TGTGCCAGCAGTCCCCTACCGACAGCCACAGATACGCAGTATTTT. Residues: CASSPLPTATDTQYF.

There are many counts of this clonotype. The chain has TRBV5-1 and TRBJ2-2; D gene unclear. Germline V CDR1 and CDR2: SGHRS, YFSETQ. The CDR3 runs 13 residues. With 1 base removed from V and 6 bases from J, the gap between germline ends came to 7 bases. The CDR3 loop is CASSLTGPGELFF. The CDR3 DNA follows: TGCGCCAGCAGCTTGACCGGCCCCGGGGAGCTGTTTTTT.

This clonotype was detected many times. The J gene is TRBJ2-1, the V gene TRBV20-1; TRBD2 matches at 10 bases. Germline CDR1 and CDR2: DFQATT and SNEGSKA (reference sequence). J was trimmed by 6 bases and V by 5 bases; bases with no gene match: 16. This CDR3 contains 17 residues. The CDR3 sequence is CSAFKAGAGGQVNEQFF. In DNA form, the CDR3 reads TGCAGTGCTTTTAAGGCGGGAGCGGGGGGGCAAGTCAATGAGCAGTTCTTC.

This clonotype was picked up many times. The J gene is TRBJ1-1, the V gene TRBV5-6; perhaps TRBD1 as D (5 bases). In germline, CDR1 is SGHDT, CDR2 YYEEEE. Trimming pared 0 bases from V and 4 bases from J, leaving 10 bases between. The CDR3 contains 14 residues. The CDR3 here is CASSLERGGTEAFF. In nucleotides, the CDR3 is TGTGCCAGCAGCTTGGAAAGGGGTGGCACTGAAGCTTTCTTT.

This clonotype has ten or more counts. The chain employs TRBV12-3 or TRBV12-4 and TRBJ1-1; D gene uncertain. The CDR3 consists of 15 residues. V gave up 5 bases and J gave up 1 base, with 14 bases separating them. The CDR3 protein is CASSPPYLQNTEAFF. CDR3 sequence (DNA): TGTGCCAGCAGTCCCCCCTATTTGCAGAACACTGAAGCTTTCTTT.

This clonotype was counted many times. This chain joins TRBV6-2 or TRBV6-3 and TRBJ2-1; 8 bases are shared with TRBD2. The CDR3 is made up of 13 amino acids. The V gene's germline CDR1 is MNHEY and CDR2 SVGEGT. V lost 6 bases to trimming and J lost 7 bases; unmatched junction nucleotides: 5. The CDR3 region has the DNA TGTGCCAGCAGAGGACTAGCATCGAATGAGCAGTTCTTC. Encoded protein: CASRGLASNEQFF.

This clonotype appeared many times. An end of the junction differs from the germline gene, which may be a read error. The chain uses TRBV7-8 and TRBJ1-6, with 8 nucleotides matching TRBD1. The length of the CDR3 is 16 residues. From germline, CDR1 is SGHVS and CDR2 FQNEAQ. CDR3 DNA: TGTGCCACCAGCAAACCTGGGGACAGGTATAATTCACCCCTCCACTTT. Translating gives CATSKPGDRYNSPLHF.

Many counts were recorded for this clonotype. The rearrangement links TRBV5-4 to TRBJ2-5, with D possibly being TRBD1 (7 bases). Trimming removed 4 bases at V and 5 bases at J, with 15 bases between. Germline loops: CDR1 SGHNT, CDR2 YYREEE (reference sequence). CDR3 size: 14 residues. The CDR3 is CASSRQGGMETQYF. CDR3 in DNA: TGTGCCAGCAGCCGACAGGGCGGGATGGAGACCCAGTACTTC.

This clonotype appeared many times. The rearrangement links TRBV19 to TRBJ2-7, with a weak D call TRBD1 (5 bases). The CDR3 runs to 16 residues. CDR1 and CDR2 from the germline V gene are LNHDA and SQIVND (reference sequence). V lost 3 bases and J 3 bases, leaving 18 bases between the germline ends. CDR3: CASSMLLDKTGYEQYF. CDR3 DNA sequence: TGTGCCAGTAGTATGCTATTGGACAAAACGGGCTACGAGCAGTACTTC.

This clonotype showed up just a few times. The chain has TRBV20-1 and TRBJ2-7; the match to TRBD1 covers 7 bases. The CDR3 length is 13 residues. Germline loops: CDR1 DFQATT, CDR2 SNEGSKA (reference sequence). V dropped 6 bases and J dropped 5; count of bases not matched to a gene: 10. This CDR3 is CSAVGQGVNEQYF. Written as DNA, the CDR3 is TGCAGTGCGGTTGGCCAGGGGGTCAACGAGCAGTACTTC.

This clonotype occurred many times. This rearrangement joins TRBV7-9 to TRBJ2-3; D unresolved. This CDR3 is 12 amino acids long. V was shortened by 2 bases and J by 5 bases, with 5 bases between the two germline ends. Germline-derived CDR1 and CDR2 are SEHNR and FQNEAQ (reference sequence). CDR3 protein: CASSLTVDTQYF. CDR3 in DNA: TGTGCCAGCAGCTTAACTGTAGATACGCAGTATTTT.